Following are 3 T cell receptor beta chains from one sample sequenced in a study of CD8 T cells in Susac syndrome. Reverse transcription of roughly 0.45 to 1 ug RNA used random hexamers. TCRdb itself ran the immunoSEQ multiplex PCR reads through MiXCR, one entry per CDR3 protein. The sample lists roughly 150,000 distinct CDR3 sequences, approximately 93% occurring once. The sequenced sample consisted of CD4+ T cells from PBMCs. These receptors were taken from a human donor with multiple sclerosis.

The DNA for the CDR3 is TGCAGCGCTGTAGGACAGGGGGGAGGTGGCTACACCTTC. As protein: CSAVGQGGGGYTF. This rearrangement joins TRBV29-1 to TRBJ1-2; 10 bases are a match to TRBD1. CDR3 length equals 13 residues. Germline V CDR1 and CDR2: SQVTM, ANQGSEA. V lost 7 bases and J lost 7; bases outside the gene matches: 9.

The chain links TRBV6-5 to TRBJ2-2; D remains unclear. Germline V gene data show CDR1 as MNHEY and CDR2 as SVGAGI. CDR3 size: 13 residues. Trimming removed 6 bases from V and 6 bases from J, with 11 bases in between. The CDR3 bases are TGTGCCAGCAGGGGTAGGAGCGCCGGGGAGCTGTTTTTT. Translating gives CASRGRSAGELFF.

The J gene is TRBJ1-2, the V gene TRBV24-1; D is unresolved. Germline assignment: CDR1 KGHDR and CDR2 SFDVKD. Trimming stripped 4 bases from V and 2 bases from J, with 1 base between. The CDR3 runs 11 residues. The CDR3 bases are TGTGCCACCAGTGACAACTATGGCTACACCTTC. Translating it yields CATSDNYGYTF.